This T cell receptor beta chain was recovered during a study of shared clonotypes between healthy human individuals. The study, taken as a whole, reports: Read depth was anticipated to influence clonotype sharing among donors.

The germline V gene has CDR1 KGHSH and CDR2 LQKENI. There are 11 residues in the CDR3. As to this clone: What it binds is not known.

Here immunoSEQ multiplex PCR was the method, and the copy in TCRdb shows in-frame clones only, minus some. The data hold approximately 740,000 clones, with roughly 70% observed a single time. This chain connects TRBV18 to TRBJ2-7; D is tentatively TRBD1 or TRBD2 (5 bases each). The sample was memory CD4+ T cells sorted from blood. Described subset: CD45RA-negative fraction. This clonotype originated in a woman in her 30s in good health. The chain's CDR3 is CAGGRDYEQYF. CDR3 bases: TGTGCAGGAGGCAGGGACTACGAGCAGTACTTC.